The present T cell receptor beta chain was sequenced within a study of cytomegalovirus exposure and HLA in healthy donors (dated by TCRdb to 2016 to 2017). Context from the whole study: In an earlier analysis of 550 to 750 of the donors, under 300 Gb of sequence data and some 100 million unique TCR beta sequences from approximately 180 million T cells were reported. Approximately 310 gigabases of sequencing data and approximately 85 million unique TCR sequences were included in an early release covering several hundred HLA-typed donors. The genetic ancestry cluster associated with self-reported Caucasian donors included over 65% of the 300 to 450 genotyped donors. The study aimed to test whether cataloging public T cell receptors could reveal signatures of past pathogen exposure. Using immunosequencing, the study profiled T cell repertoires from around 670 subjects and related those repertoires to cytomegalovirus serostatus. A separate validation cohort of about 110 different subjects was used in addition to the approximately 670-subject first cohort. The study combined high-throughput TCR immunosequencing, statistical association of individual TCRs with disease status, and machine learning to predict cytomegalovirus infection status. A later analysis re-examined previously published TCR beta repertoires from 610 or so donors and added high-resolution HLA genotyping to investigate patterns of TCR occurrence. Rather than using new phenotypic data, the later analysis identified candidate immune exposures from TCR beta sequences and from how often those sequences occurred across donors. In an earlier analysis of roughly 580 of the donors, high-throughput TCR beta sequencing was used to judge whether each TCR beta V gene segment behaved as functional or pseudogenic. Donor age, sex, ethnicity and CMV serostatus were compiled together with the repertoire data. Genome-wide SNP genotypes for about 65% of the roughly 670 donors were used in a later genetic analysis, which treated that subset as a discovery cohort. All discovery cohort repertoires had been generated on a single sequencing platform. HLA typing included class I and class II loci at four-digit resolution. Typing coverage varied by locus: 629-630 donors for A, B, C, DRB1 and DQB1; roughly 500 for DQA1; nearly 610 for DPA1; roughly 470 for DPB1. About five DR-DQ haplotypes were handled as single units for association and clustering because linkage in the cohort was strong. Among some 410 genotyped donors of the cohort, an average of around 250,000 unique TCR beta nucleotide sequences was sequenced per donor, of which about 19% were non-productive.

Receptors were amplified or captured by the immunoSEQ multiplex PCR assay. For the multiplex PCR, a mixture combining 60 forward primers for TCR Vbeta segments and 13 reverse primers for TCR Jbeta segments was used. Amplification of the CDR3 region of rearranged TCR beta genes was performed with a multiplex PCR assay on genomic DNA. The amplified TCR beta libraries were sequenced on the Illumina HiSeq System as 87-base-pair reads. The authors' analysis ran thus. In a later analysis, some 80 million unique TCR beta chains were counted across the 500 to 700 repertoires, and roughly 11 million of these chains were shared by at least two donors. A nearest-neighbor algorithm error-corrected the raw reads and collapsed the reads into unique sequences, merging closely related sequences to remove PCR and sequencing errors. V, D and J gene segments were assigned by aligning CDR3 sequences to IMGT reference sequences. For a sequence to be retained, at least a six-nucleotide match to both a V gene segment and a J gene segment was required. Rearrangements were called productive when the CDR3 lacked stop codons and stayed in frame with V and J; all others were non-productive. Following IMGT convention, CDR3 was defined as the stretch from the second conserved V-encoded cysteine to the conserved J-encoded phenylalanine. The earlier analysis of 500 to 650 of the donors excluded any sequence lacking an unambiguous match to a single V gene segment. An earlier analysis of several hundred of the donors called V segments functional above 56.7% productive rearrangements and segregating when the between-donor standard deviation exceeded 5%. A statistical classification framework was built for diagnosing cytomegalovirus status from the catalog of TCR beta chain sequences. V and J gene assignment, in a later analysis, came from comparing TCR nucleotide sequences with IMGT/GENE-DB human TR gene sequences. In a later analysis, CDR3 sequences and most-parsimonious VDJ recombination scenarios were assigned using the TCRdist pipeline. In a later analysis, each TCR beta chain was defined by its CDR3 amino acid sequence together with its V-gene family, and reads lacking a unique V-gene family were excluded. In a later analysis, fewer than 600 highly shared, low-generation-probability nucleotide sequences were removed to address suspected cross-contamination and a sequencing artifact. For each public chain, a later analysis derived a clonal expansion index from normalized ranks of inferred template counts within each repertoire. In a later analysis, generation probabilities were computed using a VDJ recombination model fitted to out-of-frame rearrangements, and the results were checked against IGoR. Hypergeometric tests were used in a later analysis to score TCR-TCR, TCR-HLA and TCR-CMV co-occurrence, with a repertoire-size bias correction applied to the TCR pairs. In a later analysis, false discovery rates were estimated by permuting HLA or CMV assignments 20 times. A later analysis grouped co-occurring TCRs with DBSCAN, adding TCRdist sequence similarity when clustering within HLA-allele-positive subsets. For co-occurrence clustering, repertoires with fewer than 30,000 or more than 120,000 public chains were excluded, along with 5 or 6 repertoires with anomalous nucleotide sharing. In its TCRdb copy, this immuneACCESS table keeps in-frame sequences only and misses some clones. Where compared with another copy, unresolved V genes explain less than half of these, and the others have no known cause. Clonal size and the V and J genes are those of that table, whereas D and trimming came from the DNA. The sample table contains approximately 210,000 clones; only one count was recorded for approximately 82% of them. The ten top clones hold 9.5% to 13% of the sample.

Here is what the overall study found, with its caveats: The presence/absence analyses assumed that sequencing depth was roughly uniform across donors, and that assumption may not be true. A later analysis found that TCR association rates varied across HLA loci, with DRB1 alleles showing the most associated TCRs and HLA-C alleles the fewest. While some public TCRs were present in many individuals, most TCR sequences turned up only very rarely across donors. Cytomegalovirus status was reported to be diagnosed by the classifier with high specificity and sensitivity in both the original and validation cohorts. Correlated functional status among segregating V segments might be attributable to linkage disequilibrium, but an unknown experimental factor could not be ruled out. A few of the identified cytomegalovirus-associated TCR beta chains were confirmed in vitro to be specific for cytomegalovirus antigens. In a later genetic analysis, a missense DCLRE1C variant was associated with V-gene and J-gene trimming of TCR beta chains, and the association was replicated in an independent cohort. Broadly in line with IMGT annotations, most TCR beta V segments showed up in productive rearrangements about 87% or about 30% of the time in an earlier analysis of several hundred of the donors. The authors suggested that the approach could potentially be extended to other disease states and immunological phenotypes. The only immune exposure information available for the cohort was CMV serostatus. A further reported finding was that TCR beta sequences accurately predicted the HLA-A and HLA-B alleles for most subjects in the first cohort. In a later genetic analysis, fewer N-insertions in productive TCRs were reported among donors in an Asian-associated ancestry cluster than the approximately 670-donor mean. In a later analysis, several top co-occurrence clusters were reported to appear linked to parvovirus B19, influenza, CMV and Epstein-Barr virus. In this cohort, only TCR beta chains were sequenced, and detectable features were limited by the absence of alpha or paired-chain data. Specific HLA alleles were associated with more than 15,000 TCR beta sequences at a false discovery rate of 0.05 in a later analysis. When HLA alleles, especially DR and DQ, strongly co-occurred, TCR associations were difficult to assign to individual alleles. About 15 rarely observed V segments, including chromosome 9 orphons, were excluded from the earlier analysis of approximately 600 of the donors because counts were too low. A cluster of highly shared sequence variants was judged likely to represent a technical artifact of the sequencing pipeline. Most CMV-associated TCR beta chains appeared to be HLA-restricted in a later analysis, and the HLA associations seemed to be driven largely by CMV exposure. The study gave a list of some 150 TCR beta chains associated with cytomegalovirus. Because HLA typing was unavailable for some donors at each locus, only the typed subset was used in association tests. Compared with equally common non-associated chains, HLA-associated TCR beta chains in a later analysis were more clonally expanded and had lower generation probabilities.

For this clone: Its cognate antigen has yet to be identified. No qualities accompany the bases; no much larger clone lies one base away.

The cohort was made up of around 720 healthy bone marrow donors. All cohort members were sampled while nominally healthy, although unrecorded immune exposures were likely present. The donor was CMV seropositive and belonged to the group of more than 250 seropositive cohort members. A peripheral blood sample was collected from each donor, and TCR beta sequencing was performed on peripheral blood mononuclear cells. Genomic DNA was extracted from the blood cell samples with the Qiagen DNeasy Blood Extraction Kit. The sample was PBMCs. The TCR sequence derives from a woman aged 50 to 60 in good health and CMV-seropositive.

The CDR3 reads as follows: CASSLAGLDEETQYF. The nucleotides are TGTGCCAGCAGCTTAGCGGGACTGGATGAAGAGACCCAGTACTTC. The rearrangement joined TRBV7-2 to TRBJ2-5; TRBD2 is perhaps the D gene, given 6 matching bases. According to the germline V gene, CDR1 reads SGHTA and CDR2 reads FQGNSA. Measured from the cysteine to the phenylalanine, the CDR3 is 15 residues long. Here the CDR3 DNA is all that survives: 45 bases in frame from base 1. The V end loses 0 bases and the J end loses 3 bases, and a stretch of 11 bases separates them.